The rows below give T cell receptor beta chains drawn from one sample of a study of T-cell memory formation after mild COVID-19. One entry per CDR3 protein, called by TCRdb with MiXCR from the 5' RACE reads. The data contain hundreds of thousands of distinct CDR3 sequences, about 20% of them seen just once; the ten biggest clones take up around 8.4%. Source material: PBMCs or a T cell subset sorted from them (not recorded which). The receptor source for this set is an adult woman who had mild COVID-19 (a few samples of this study predate the infection). Cell type and time point are not known. The CDR3 runs from the conserved cysteine through the conserved F or W. Fields, in order: CDR3 DNA, CDR3 protein, D gene, clone size, V gene, J gene. D genes are given only for firm matches. Clone size is stated in some rows and not others, as once, few, many or a class when expanded.

TGTGCCAGCTCAACCACAGGGGGCAGGGAATACGAGCAGTACTTC	CASSTTGGREYEQYF	TRBD1	NA	TRBV18	TRBJ2-7
TGCGCCAGCAGCTTGCCGGAGCTGAGCGGACCACCCTACAATGAGCAGTTCTTC	CASSLPELSGPPYNEQFF	NA	NA	TRBV5-1	TRBJ2-1
TGTGCCAGCAGCCCGAGGGACAGACTCCTGCGGGATACGCAGTATTTT	CASSPRDRLLRDTQYF	TRBD1	many	TRBV7-9	TRBJ2-3
TGTGCCAGCAGCTCAGGGGGAGCCGCTGATAGCAATCAGCCCCAGCATTTT	CASSSGGAADSNQPQHF	TRBD1	NA	TRBV9	TRBJ1-5
TGTGCCAGCAGCTTAGTTGCCGTGAGCTCTGGAAACACCATATATTTT	CASSLVAVSSGNTIYF	NA	NA	TRBV11-3	TRBJ1-3
TGTGCCACCAGCCCTCACGGGACAGGGAGTTTTTACGAGCAGTACTTC	CATSPHGTGSFYEQYF	TRBD1	few	TRBV15	TRBJ2-7
TGTGCCACCAGTGATTTCGGCAATGAGCAGTTCTTC	CATSDFGNEQFF	NA	NA	TRBV24-1	TRBJ2-1
TGTGCCAGCAGTTATCACGTCGGACTATCTGGTGAGCAGTTCTTC	CASSYHVGLSGEQFF	NA	many	TRBV6-2/TRBV6-3	TRBJ2-1
TGCGCCAGCAGCCAAGCAACTAGCGGGAGGGGTAGGGAGCAGTACTTC	CASSQATSGRGREQYF	TRBD2	NA	TRBV4-1	TRBJ2-7
TGCGCCAGCAGCGTCCGGGGGGACCAGCCCCAGCATTTT	CASSVRGDQPQHF	NA	few	TRBV5-1	TRBJ1-5
TGTGCCAGCAGGCGGGGACAGGCCACAGATACGCAGTATTTT	CASRRGQATDTQYF	TRBD1	NA	TRBV12-3/TRBV12-4	TRBJ2-3
TGTGCCAGCAGCTCTTATTCTAGTGGTGAGCAGTTCTTC	CASSSYSSGEQFF	NA	few	TRBV7-8	TRBJ2-1
TGTGCCAGCAGCCCCGGGACAGGGGGCACAGATACGCAGTATTTT	CASSPGTGGTDTQYF	TRBD1	many	TRBV7-9	TRBJ2-3
TGCGCCAGCAGCTTGGCACGGGACGGCTACAATGAGCAGTTCTTC	CASSLARDGYNEQFF	NA	few	TRBV5-1	TRBJ2-1
TGCGCCAGCAGCTTGGCCCGTCTAGCGGGGGAAGATACGCAGTATTTT	CASSLARLAGEDTQYF	TRBD2	NA	TRBV5-1	TRBJ2-3
TGTGCCAGCAGCTTAACGAACAGGGACGAGCAGTACTTC	CASSLTNRDEQYF	NA	few	TRBV7-3	TRBJ2-7
TGTGCCAGCAGTTTATCGAGGAGGGGCCCTATTCATGGCTACACCTTC	CASSLSRRGPIHGYTF	NA	NA	TRBV27	TRBJ1-2
TGTGCCAGCAGTTACAGACGGGGGCGACTACTCCCCTACGAGCAGTACTTC	CASSYRRGRLLPYEQYF	NA	many	TRBV6-2/TRBV6-3	TRBJ2-7
TGTGCCAGCAGCCCAGAGGGACAACCCCACCAGCCCCAGCATTTT	CASSPEGQPHQPQHF	NA	NA	TRBV7-9	TRBJ1-5
TGTGCCAGCAGACCACTAGCGGGACCGGCGGGTGAGCAGTTCTTC	CASRPLAGPAGEQFF	TRBD2	NA	TRBV5-4	TRBJ2-1
TGTGCCATCAGTTCGACTAGTGAGGGGGAGACCCAGTACTTC	CAISSTSEGETQYF	NA	NA	TRBV10-3	TRBJ2-5
TGTGCCATCAGCCTAGCGGGGGGCCTCACCGGGGAGCTGTTTTTT	CAISLAGGLTGELFF	TRBD2	NA	TRBV10-3	TRBJ2-2
TGCGCCAGCAGCCAAGAGGGACTCCTTAAAATGTACTTC	CASSQEGLLKMYF	NA	few	TRBV4-1	TRBJ2-7
TGTGCCAGCAGTGGAGGGACATTGGATTACTATGGCTACACCTTC	CASSGGTLDYYGYTF	NA	few	TRBV6-2/TRBV6-3	TRBJ1-2
TGCGCCAGCAGGGGGAGACAGGGAACAGATACGCAGTATTTT	CASRGRQGTDTQYF	TRBD1	NA	TRBV23-1	TRBJ2-3
TGCGCCAGCAGTCAATCCCGACTAGCGGGGGTATGCACAGATACGCAGTATTTT	CASSQSRLAGVCTDTQYF	TRBD2	NA	TRBV23-1	TRBJ2-3
TGTGCCAGCAGTTTTCCAGGGGGGTTCGAGCAGTACTTC	CASSFPGGFEQYF	NA	few	TRBV12-3/TRBV12-4	TRBJ2-7
TGCGCCAGCAGCCAAGATTTGGATGGAACAGGAGTCTACGAGCAGTACTTC	CASSQDLDGTGVYEQYF	NA	few	TRBV4-3	TRBJ2-7
TGCGCCAGCAGCCAAGATAGGGGAGGCAGGGGAAATGAGCAGTTCTTC	CASSQDRGGRGNEQFF	NA	NA	TRBV4-3	TRBJ2-1
TGTGCCAGCAGCTTGGGCCTTAGCATGGAGACCCAGTACTTC	CASSLGLSMETQYF	NA	many	TRBV7-2	TRBJ2-5
TGTGCCAGCAGCCAAGATTGGATAGCTGGTGAGCAGTACTTC	CASSQDWIAGEQYF	NA	few	TRBV4-2	TRBJ2-7
TGTGCCTTTTCTAGCGGGGTTAGCACAGATACGCAGTATTTT	CAFSSGVSTDTQYF	TRBD2	few	TRBV2	TRBJ2-3
TGTGCCAGCAGCTACCAAGGGGGCACTGAAGCTTTCTTT	CASSYQGGTEAFF	NA	few	TRBV12-3/TRBV12-4	TRBJ1-1
TGCGCCAGCAGCTCTGGGACCCCCAGCACAGATACGCAGTATTTT	CASSSGTPSTDTQYF	NA	NA	TRBV5-1	TRBJ2-3
TGTGCCAGCAGTTCTTATAGCGGGAGTGGCTACGAGCAGTACTTC	CASSSYSGSGYEQYF	TRBD2	few	TRBV12-3/TRBV12-4	TRBJ2-7
TGCGCCAGCAGCCCCGTGGGGACAGGGGGTTTCAATGAGCAGTTCTTC	CASSPVGTGGFNEQFF	TRBD1	few	TRBV5-1	TRBJ2-1
TGTGCCAGCAGCTTAGCGGGCAGGCGTAACACCGGGGAGCTGTTTTTT	CASSLAGRRNTGELFF	NA	NA	TRBV7-2	TRBJ2-2
TGTGCCAGCAGCCAAGAACATAGGGGCGCGAACACTGAAGCTTTCTTT	CASSQEHRGANTEAFF	NA	NA	TRBV4-2	TRBJ1-1
TGTGCCAGCAGCTTAGCGGGGCGGGGGGGCTATGATACGCAGTATTTT	CASSLAGRGGYDTQYF	TRBD2	few	TRBV11-2	TRBJ2-3
TGTGCCAGCATTGGGACAACTATGGAGCGTGGCTACACCTTC	CASIGTTMERGYTF	NA	NA	TRBV6-5	TRBJ1-2
TGTGCCAGCAGCGTAGGCGGGAGGCCTGACAATGAGCAGTTCTTC	CASSVGGRPDNEQFF	TRBD2	NA	TRBV9	TRBJ2-1
TGTGCCAGCAGTTCCACGGGGAGGGATGGCTACACCTTC	CASSSTGRDGYTF	NA	NA	TRBV6-6	TRBJ1-2
TGTGCCAGCAGCCCCTGGGGTTCCTCTAGCACAGATACGCAGTATTTT	CASSPWGSSSTDTQYF	NA	NA	TRBV7-9	TRBJ2-3